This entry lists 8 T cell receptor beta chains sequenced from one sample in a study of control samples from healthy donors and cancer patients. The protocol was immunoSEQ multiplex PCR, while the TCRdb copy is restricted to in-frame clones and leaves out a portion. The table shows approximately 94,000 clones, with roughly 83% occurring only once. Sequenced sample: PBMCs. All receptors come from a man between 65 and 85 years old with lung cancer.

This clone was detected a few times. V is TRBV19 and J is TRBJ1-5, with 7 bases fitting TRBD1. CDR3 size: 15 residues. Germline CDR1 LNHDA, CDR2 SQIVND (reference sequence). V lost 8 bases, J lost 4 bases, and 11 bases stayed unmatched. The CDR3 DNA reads TGTGCCAGTTTTCCCGACAGGGCGAGGAATCAGCCCCAGCATTTT. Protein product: CASFPDRARNQPQHF.

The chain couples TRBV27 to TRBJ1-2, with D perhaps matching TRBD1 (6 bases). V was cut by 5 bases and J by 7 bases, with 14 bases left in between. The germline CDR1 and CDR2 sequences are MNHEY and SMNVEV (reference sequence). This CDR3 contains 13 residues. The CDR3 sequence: CASSLGGAGGYTF. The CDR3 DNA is TGTGCCAGCAGTCTAGGGGGGGCAGGTGGCTACACCTTC.

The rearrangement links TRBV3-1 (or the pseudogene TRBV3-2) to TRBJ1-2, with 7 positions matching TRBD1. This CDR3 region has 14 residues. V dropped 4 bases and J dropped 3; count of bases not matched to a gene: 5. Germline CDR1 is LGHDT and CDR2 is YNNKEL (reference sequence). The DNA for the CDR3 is TGTGCCAGCAGCCTGAACAGGGGAGACTATGGCTACACCTTC. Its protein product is CASSLNRGDYGYTF.

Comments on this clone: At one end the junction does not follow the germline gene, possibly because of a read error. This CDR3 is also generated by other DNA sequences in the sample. DNA for the CDR3: TGCGCCAGTAGCTTTCCAGGGACAGGGACCGAAGCTTTCTTT. Translated: CASSFPGTGTEAFF. The chain employs TRBV5-1 and TRBJ1-1, with 9 bases identical to TRBD1. This CDR3 spans 14 amino acids. Per the germline V gene, CDR1 is SGHRS and CDR2 is YFSETQ.

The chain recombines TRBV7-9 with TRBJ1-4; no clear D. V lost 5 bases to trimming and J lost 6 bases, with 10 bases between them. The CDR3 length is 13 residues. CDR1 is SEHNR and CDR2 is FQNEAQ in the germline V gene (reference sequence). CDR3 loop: CASSNQFDEKLFF. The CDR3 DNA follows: TGTGCCAGCAGCAACCAGTTCGATGAAAAACTGTTTTTT.

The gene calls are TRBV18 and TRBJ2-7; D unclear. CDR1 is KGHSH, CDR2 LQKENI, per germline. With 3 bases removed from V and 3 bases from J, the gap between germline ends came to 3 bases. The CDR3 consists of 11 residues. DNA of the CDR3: TGTGCCAGCTCACCGGGCTACGAGCAGTACTTC. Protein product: CASSPGYEQYF.

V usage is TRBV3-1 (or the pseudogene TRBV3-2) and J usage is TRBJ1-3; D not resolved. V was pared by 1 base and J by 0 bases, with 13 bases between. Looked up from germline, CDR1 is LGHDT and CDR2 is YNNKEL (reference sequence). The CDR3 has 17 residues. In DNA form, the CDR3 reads TGTGCCAGCAGCCAAGTGTTCGGAGGTAGCTCTGGAAACACCATATATTTT. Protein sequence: CASSQVFGGSSGNTIYF.

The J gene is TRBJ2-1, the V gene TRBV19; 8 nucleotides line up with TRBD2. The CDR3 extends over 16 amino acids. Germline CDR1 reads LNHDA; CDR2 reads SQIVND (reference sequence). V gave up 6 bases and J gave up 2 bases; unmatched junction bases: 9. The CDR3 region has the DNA TGTGCCAGTAGCCAGGGACCGGGGGGGCCCTACAATGAGCAGTTCTTC. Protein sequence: CASSQGPGGPYNEQFF.